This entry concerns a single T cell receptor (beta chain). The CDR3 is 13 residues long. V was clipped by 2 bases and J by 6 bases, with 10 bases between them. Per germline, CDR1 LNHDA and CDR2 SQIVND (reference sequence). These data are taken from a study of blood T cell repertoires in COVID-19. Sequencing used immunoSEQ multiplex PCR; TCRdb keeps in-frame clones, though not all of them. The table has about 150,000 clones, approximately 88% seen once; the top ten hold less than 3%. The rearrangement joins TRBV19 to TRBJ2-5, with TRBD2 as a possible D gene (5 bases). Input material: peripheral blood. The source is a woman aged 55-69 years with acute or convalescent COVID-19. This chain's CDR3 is CASSISEGKTQYF. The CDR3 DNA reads TGTGCCAGTAGTATATCAGAGGGAAAGACCCAGTACTTC.